Listed below are T cell receptor beta chains from one sample, sequenced in a study of radiotherapy plus CTLA-4 blockade in lung cancer. This table comes from immunoSEQ multiplex PCR, and its TCRdb copy is limited to in-frame clones, with some not included. The repertoire has tens of thousands of clones, less than 85% of them found once; the top ten carry approximately 7.7%. This specimen consisted of peripheral blood, obtained from a patient treated with radiotherapy plus ipilimumab. The receptor set was obtained from a human donor with non-small cell lung cancer who had stable disease on radiotherapy plus ipilimumab. The CDR3 runs from the conserved cysteine through the conserved F or W. A row's size may be missing; if present it is once, few, many or a size class.

V gene: TRBV5-1
clone size: -
CDR3 protein: CASSFGTDWSGELFF

V gene: TRBV7-9
clone size: -
CDR3 protein: CASSLGQMNTEAFF

V gene: TRBV9
clone size: -
CDR3 protein: CASSVDVSSGNTIYF

V gene: TRBV7-9
clone size: few
CDR3 protein: CASSDTWDRAFSGNTIYF

V gene: TRBV18
clone size: -
CDR3 protein: CASSPSKQGNTEAFF

V gene: TRBV6-4
clone size: -
CDR3 protein: CASRRDAGELFF

V gene: TRBV11-2
clone size: -
CDR3 protein: CASSTGHVTMMQFF

V gene: TRBV7-2
clone size: -
CDR3 protein: CASSLAPAGALSYNEQFF

V gene: TRBV7-2
clone size: -
CDR3 protein: CASSHNRGVGTEAFF

V gene: TRBV5-1
clone size: few
CDR3 protein: CASSPWTVWGEKLFF

V gene: TRBV9
clone size: -
CDR3 protein: CASSTPGGTYNEQFF

V gene: TRBV7-2
clone size: -
CDR3 protein: CASSPQGYYSGNTIYF

V gene: TRBV28
clone size: once
CDR3 protein: CASSLFTGRDGYTF

V gene: TRBV18
clone size: -
CDR3 protein: CASSPEQGIQETQYF

V gene: TRBV19
clone size: -
CDR3 protein: CASSIPLGPNTEAFF

V gene: TRBV5-1
clone size: -
CDR3 protein: CASSSGRGVWGTEAFF

V gene: TRBV5-1
clone size: -
CDR3 protein: CASSVGQALVTGELFF

V gene: TRBV25-1
clone size: -
CDR3 protein: CASGDRPYGYTF

V gene: TRBV10-2
clone size: -
CDR3 protein: CASSDIAGGFYEQYF

V gene: TRBV6-5
clone size: -
CDR3 protein: CASSPTGLSTEAFF

V gene: TRBV7-2
clone size: few
CDR3 protein: CASSSRQNSNQPQHF

V gene: TRBV11-2
clone size: -
CDR3 protein: CASSSGNTEAFF

V gene: TRBV9
clone size: few
CDR3 protein: CASSVGGSNTEAFF

V gene: TRBV9
clone size: -
CDR3 protein: CASSVDPLGSNTGELFF

V gene: TRBV19
clone size: -
CDR3 protein: CASSIGGGADTEAFF

V gene: TRBV2
clone size: -
CDR3 protein: CASSEQGPAANSPLHF

V gene: TRBV4-1
clone size: -
CDR3 protein: CASSLTGWSYNEQFF

V gene: TRBV7-2
clone size: -
CDR3 protein: CASSPRLAGATDTQYF

V gene: TRBV2
clone size: -
CDR3 protein: CASSDMTPPVGKLFF

V gene: TRBV5-1
clone size: -
CDR3 protein: CASSLRQGSNYGYTF

V gene: TRBV5-1
clone size: -
CDR3 protein: CASSLAERGNTGELFF

V gene: TRBV5-6
clone size: -
CDR3 protein: CASSLAATGELFF

V gene: TRBV28
clone size: -
CDR3 protein: CASNLGNTEAFF

V gene: TRBV6-1
clone size: -
CDR3 protein: CASSEEGLGNTEAFF

V gene: TRBV9
clone size: -
CDR3 protein: CASSASAGTGDTEAFF

V gene: TRBV13
clone size: -
CDR3 protein: CASSLGQGHQPQHF

V gene: TRBV6-1
clone size: -
CDR3 protein: CASSLDRAGGELFF

V gene: TRBV19
clone size: -
CDR3 protein: CASTEDSYNSPLHF

V gene: TRBV5-1
clone size: -
CDR3 protein: CASSLQTSGTTEAFF

V gene: TRBV14
clone size: -
CDR3 protein: CASSQVGRSFSGNTIYF

V gene: TRBV4-1
clone size: -
CDR3 protein: CASSQDQGWDYEQYF

V gene: TRBV2
clone size: -
CDR3 protein: CASSEGTGARGNEQFF

V gene: TRBV9
clone size: -
CDR3 protein: CASSVEGDTEAFF

V gene: TRBV9
clone size: -
CDR3 protein: CASKGSGNTIYF

V gene: TRBV28
clone size: -
CDR3 protein: CASGFPGGGGGYTF

V gene: TRBV4-3
clone size: -
CDR3 protein: CASSQDLRQDYGYTF

V gene: TRBV4-3
clone size: -
CDR3 protein: CASSQDLGGLGTGELFF

V gene: TRBV2
clone size: -
CDR3 protein: CASSGGNQPQHF

V gene: TRBV5-1
clone size: -
CDR3 protein: CASSLRTGANYGYTF

V gene: TRBV18
clone size: -
CDR3 protein: CASSPGPRGANQPQHF

V gene: TRBV7-8
clone size: -
CDR3 protein: CASSPMGGDPTDTQYF